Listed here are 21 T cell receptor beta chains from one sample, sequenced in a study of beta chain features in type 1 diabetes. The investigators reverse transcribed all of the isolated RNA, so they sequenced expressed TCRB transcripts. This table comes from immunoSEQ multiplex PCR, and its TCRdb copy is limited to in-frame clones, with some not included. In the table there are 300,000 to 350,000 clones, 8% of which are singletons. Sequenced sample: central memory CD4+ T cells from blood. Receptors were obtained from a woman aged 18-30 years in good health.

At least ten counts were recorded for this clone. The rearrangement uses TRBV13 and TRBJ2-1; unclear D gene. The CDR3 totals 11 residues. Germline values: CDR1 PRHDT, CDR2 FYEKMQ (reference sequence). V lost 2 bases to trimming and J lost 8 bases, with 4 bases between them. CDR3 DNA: TGTGCCAGCAGCTTAAGGCATGAGCAGTTCTTC. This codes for CASSLRHEQFF.

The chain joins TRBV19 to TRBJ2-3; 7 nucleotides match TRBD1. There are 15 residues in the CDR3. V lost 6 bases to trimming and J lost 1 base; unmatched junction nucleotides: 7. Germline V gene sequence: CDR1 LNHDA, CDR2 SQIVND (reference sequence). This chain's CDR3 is CASRPVQGGTDTQYF. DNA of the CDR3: TGTGCCAGTAGACCCGTCCAGGGGGGCACAGATACGCAGTATTTT.

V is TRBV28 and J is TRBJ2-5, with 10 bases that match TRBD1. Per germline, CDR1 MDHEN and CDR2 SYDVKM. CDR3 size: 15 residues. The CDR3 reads CVYKPGDRGGETQYF. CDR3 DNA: TGTGTCTATAAACCGGGGGACAGGGGTGGGGAGACCCAGTACTTC.

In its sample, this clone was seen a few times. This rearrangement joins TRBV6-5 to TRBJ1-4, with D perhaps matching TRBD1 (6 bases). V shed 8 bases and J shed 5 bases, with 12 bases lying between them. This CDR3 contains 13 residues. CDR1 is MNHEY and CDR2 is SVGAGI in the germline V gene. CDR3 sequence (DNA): TGTGCCAGCGCGGGACAAAGGAATGAAAAACTGTTTTTT. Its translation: CASAGQRNEKLFF.

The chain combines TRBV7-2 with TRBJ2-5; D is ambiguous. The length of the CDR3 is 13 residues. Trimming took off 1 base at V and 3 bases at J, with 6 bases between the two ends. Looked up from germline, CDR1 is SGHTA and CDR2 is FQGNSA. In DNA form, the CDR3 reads TGTGCCAGCAGCTTAGTGAGCAAAGAGACCCAGTACTTC. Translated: CASSLVSKETQYF.

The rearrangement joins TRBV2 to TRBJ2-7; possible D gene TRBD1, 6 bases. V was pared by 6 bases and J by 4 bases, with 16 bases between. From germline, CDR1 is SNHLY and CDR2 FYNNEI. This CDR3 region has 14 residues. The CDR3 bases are TGTGCCAGCAGCGTTGGTCAGGGGCGGTACGAGCAGTACTTC. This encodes CASSVGQGRYEQYF.

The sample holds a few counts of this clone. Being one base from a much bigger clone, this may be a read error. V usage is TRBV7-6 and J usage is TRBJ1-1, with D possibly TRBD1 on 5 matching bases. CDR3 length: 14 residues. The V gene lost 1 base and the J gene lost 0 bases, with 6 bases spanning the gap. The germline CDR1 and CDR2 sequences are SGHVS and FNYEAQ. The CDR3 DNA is TGTGCCAGCAGCTTAGACAGGCTGAACACTGAAGCTTTCTTT. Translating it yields CASSLDRLNTEAFF.

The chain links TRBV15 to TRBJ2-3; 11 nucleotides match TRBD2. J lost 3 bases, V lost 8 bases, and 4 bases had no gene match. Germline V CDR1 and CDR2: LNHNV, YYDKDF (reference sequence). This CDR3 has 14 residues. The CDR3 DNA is TGTGCCACCTCCGCTAGCGGGAGGACAGATACGCAGTATTTT. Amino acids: CATSASGRTDTQYF.

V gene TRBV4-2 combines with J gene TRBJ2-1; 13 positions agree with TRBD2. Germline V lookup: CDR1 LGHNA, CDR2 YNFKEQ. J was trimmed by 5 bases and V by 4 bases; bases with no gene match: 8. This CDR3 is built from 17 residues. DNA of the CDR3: TGTGCCAGCAGCCGCAGACTAGCGGGAGGACCCCACAATGAGCAGTTCTTC. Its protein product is CASSRRLAGGPHNEQFF.

CDR3 sequence: CASSLRPNSNQPQHF. The CDR3 DNA reads as TGTGCCAGCAGTTTACGGCCAAATAGCAATCAGCCCCAGCATTTT. The chain links TRBV27 to TRBJ1-5; D call uncertain. Per the germline V gene, CDR1 is MNHEY and CDR2 is SMNVEV (reference sequence). Deletions cut 2 bases from V and 0 bases from J, with 8 bases between. CDR3 size: 15 residues.

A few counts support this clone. CDR3: CASSLATGIGEQYF. CDR3 sequence (DNA): TGTGCCAGCAGCCTCGCGACAGGGATAGGCGAGCAGTACTTC. The rearrangement links TRBV7-8 to TRBJ2-7, with 7 nucleotides matching TRBD1. Germline trimming cut 5 bases from V and 6 bases from J; bases unmatched to any gene: 10. CDR3 length equals 14 residues. The germline V gene has CDR1 SGHVS and CDR2 FQNEAQ.

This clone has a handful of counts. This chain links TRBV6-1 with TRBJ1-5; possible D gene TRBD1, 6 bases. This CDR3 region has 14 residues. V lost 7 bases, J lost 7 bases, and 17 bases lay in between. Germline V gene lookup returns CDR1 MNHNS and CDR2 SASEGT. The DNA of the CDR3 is TGTGCCAGCAAGGATATCAGGGGAAGGCAGCCCCAGCATTTT. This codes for CASKDIRGRQPQHF.

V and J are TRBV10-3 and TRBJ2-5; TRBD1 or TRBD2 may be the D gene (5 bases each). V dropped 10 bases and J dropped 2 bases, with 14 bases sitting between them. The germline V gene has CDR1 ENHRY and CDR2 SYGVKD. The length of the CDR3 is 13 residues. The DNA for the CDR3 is TGTGCCACCGGGGCGTCAGATCAAGAGACCCAGTACTTC. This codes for CATGASDQETQYF.

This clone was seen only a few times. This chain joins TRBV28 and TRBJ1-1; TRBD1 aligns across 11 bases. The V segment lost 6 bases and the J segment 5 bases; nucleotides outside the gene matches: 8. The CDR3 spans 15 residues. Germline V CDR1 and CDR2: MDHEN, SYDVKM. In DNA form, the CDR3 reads TGTGCCAGCAGCTCCGGACAGGGGGCGAGGACTGAAGCTTTCTTT. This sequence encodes CASSSGQGARTEAFF.

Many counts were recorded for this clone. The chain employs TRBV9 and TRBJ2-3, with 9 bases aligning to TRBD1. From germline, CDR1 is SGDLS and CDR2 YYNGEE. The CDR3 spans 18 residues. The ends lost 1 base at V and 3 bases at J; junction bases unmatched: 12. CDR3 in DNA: TGTGCCAGCAGCGTAACTCCGGGACAGGGTTCGTCAACAGATACGCAGTATTTT. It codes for CASSVTPGQGSSTDTQYF.

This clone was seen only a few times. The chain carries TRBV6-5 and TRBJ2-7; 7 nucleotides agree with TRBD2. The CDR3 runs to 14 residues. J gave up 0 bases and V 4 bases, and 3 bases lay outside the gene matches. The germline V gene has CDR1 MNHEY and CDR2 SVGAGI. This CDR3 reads CASSLGGSSYEQYF. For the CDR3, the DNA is TGTGCCAGCAGTTTAGGCGGGAGCTCCTACGAGCAGTACTTC.

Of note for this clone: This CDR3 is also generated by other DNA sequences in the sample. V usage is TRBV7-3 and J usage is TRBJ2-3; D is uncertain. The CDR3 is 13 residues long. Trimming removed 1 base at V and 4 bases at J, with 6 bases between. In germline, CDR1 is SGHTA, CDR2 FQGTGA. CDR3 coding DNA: TGTGCCAGCAGCTTAAACTCAGCAGATACGCAGTATTTT. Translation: CASSLNSADTQYF.

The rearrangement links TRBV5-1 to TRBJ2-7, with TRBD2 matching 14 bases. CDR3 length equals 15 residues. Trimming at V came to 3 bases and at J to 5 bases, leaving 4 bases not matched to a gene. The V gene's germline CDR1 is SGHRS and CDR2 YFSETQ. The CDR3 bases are TGCGCCAGCAGCTCGACTAGCGGGAGGGTGGACGAGCAGTACTTC. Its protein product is CASSSTSGRVDEQYF.

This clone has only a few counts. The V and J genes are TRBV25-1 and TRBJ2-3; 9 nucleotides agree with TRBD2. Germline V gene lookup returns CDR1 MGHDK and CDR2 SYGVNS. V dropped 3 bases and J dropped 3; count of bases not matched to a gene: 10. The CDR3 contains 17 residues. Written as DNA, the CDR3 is TGTGCCAGCAGTGAGGCTTTTGCGGGAGGGCGTACAGATACGCAGTATTTT. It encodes CASSEAFAGGRTDTQYF.

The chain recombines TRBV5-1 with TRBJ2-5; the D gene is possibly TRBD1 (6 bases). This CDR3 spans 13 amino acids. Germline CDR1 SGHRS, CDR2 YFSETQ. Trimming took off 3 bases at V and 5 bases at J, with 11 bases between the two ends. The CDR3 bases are TGCGCCAGCAGCTCCAAGGGGGTGGAGACCCAGTACTTC. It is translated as CASSSKGVETQYF.

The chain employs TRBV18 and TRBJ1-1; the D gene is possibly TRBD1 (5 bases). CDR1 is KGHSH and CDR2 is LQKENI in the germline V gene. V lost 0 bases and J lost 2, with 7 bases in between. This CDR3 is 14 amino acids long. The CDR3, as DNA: TGTGCCAGCTCACCACCAGGGGCTAACACTGAAGCTTTCTTT. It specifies CASSPPGANTEAFF. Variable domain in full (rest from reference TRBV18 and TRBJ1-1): NAGVMQNPRHLVRRRGQEARLRCSPMKGHSHVYWYRQLPEEGLKFMVYLQKENIIDESGMPKERFSAEFPKEGPSILRIQQVVRGDSAAYFCASSPPGANTEAFFGQGTRLTVV.